Here is one TCR beta chain with its context. No antigen is known for it. Sequencing used immunoSEQ multiplex PCR; TCRdb keeps in-frame clones, though not all of them. The sample has around 40,000 clones, 84% seen once; the top ten hold 2% to 2.5%. This entry belongs to a study of a mutant IDH1 vaccine in newly diagnosed glioma. Study details: Across weeks 1, 3, 5, 7, 11, 15, 19 and 23, patients received a vaccination each time, eight in all. Beginning 4-6 weeks after radiotherapy alone, or with temozolomide cycles, vaccination took place. There were approximately 60% males and roughly 38% females among treated patients, whose mean age was 40.4 years. Study findings and constraints: Pseudoprogression appears to have had no connection to changes in top peripheral T cell clonotypes.

The time point was: week 11, during vaccination. The vaccine gave 300 ug of a 20-mer mutant IDH1 peptide subcutaneously per dose. The V gene's germline CDR1 is LNHDA and CDR2 SQIVND (reference sequence). CDR3 length equals 15 residues. V lost 6 bases and J lost 1, with 16 bases in between. Material: PBMCs, obtained from a glioma patient whose treatment included an IDH1 peptide vaccine. The V call is TRBV19, the J call TRBJ2-7; tentative D call: TRBD1 (5 bases). The sequence derives from a man in his forties with glioma. CDR3 sequence: CASRPTRQSSYEQYF. The CDR3 bases are TGTGCCAGTAGACCAACCCGACAGTCATCCTACGAGCAGTACTTC.